This T cell receptor beta chain is from a study of T cell changes during pregnancy in multiple sclerosis. Trimming cost V 0 bases and J 7 bases; bases outside gene matches: 1. This CDR3 region has 15 residues. Germline V CDR1 and CDR2: MNHEY, SVGAGI. TCRdb's copy holds only in-frame clones and misses some; the assay was immunoSEQ multiplex PCR. The data show 35,000 or so clones, with about 90% seen just once and over 0.45% held by the top ten. The genes are TRBV6-5 and TRBJ1-4; TRBD1 aligns across 11 bases. This sequence was found in a female donor with multiple sclerosis, enrolled in a pregnancy study. The specimen was CD4+ T cells from peripheral blood mononuclear cells, collected after pregnancy. The CDR3 DNA follows: TGTGCCAGCAGTTACTCGGGGACAGGGGGTGAAAAACTGTTTTTT. This sequence encodes CASSYSGTGGEKLFF.